The entry below describes one TCR beta chain. The antigen remains undetermined. J lost 0 bases, V lost 1 base, and 20 bases had no gene match. The V gene's germline CDR1 is MDHEN and CDR2 SYDVKM. The CDR3 covers 22 residues. TCRdb keeps only in-frame clones here, not all; method: immunoSEQ multiplex PCR. The sample shows tens of thousands of clones, around 77% of them seen only once. The sample comes from a study of memory CD4+ T cells and cytomegalovirus serostatus. Across the study: Of the healthy Belgian adults, roughly ten were CMV seropositive and 20 to 30 seronegative. Study-level points and caveats: Each of approximately 70 CMV-associated TCRbeta sequences occurred in one to five individuals. CMV serostatus prediction reached median AUC about 0.96, or 0.93 with US-trained model.

Single viable CD3+CD4+CD8-CD45RO+ cells were sorted as the memory CD4+ T cells. Serostatus was set by detecting CMV pp150, pp28, p38, p52 IgG. The source of this sequence is an adult in good health and CMV-seronegative. The chain uses TRBV28 and TRBJ2-7, with 11 bases aligning to TRBD1. Sequencing was carried out using memory CD4+ T cells from blood. The CDR3 protein is CASSLSARRGGQGGLFSYEQYF. For the CDR3, the DNA is TGTGCCAGCAGTTTATCAGCCCGGCGAGGGGGACAGGGGGGACTATTCTCCTACGAGCAGTACTTC. The full variable domain, in which reference TRBV28 and TRBJ2-7 provide the parts outside the CDR3, is DVKVTQSSRYLVKRTGEKVFLECVQDMDHENMFWYRQDPGLGLRLIYFSYDVKMKEKGDIPEGYSVSREKKERFSLILESASTNQTSMYLCASSLSARRGGQGGLFSYEQYFGPGTRLTVT.